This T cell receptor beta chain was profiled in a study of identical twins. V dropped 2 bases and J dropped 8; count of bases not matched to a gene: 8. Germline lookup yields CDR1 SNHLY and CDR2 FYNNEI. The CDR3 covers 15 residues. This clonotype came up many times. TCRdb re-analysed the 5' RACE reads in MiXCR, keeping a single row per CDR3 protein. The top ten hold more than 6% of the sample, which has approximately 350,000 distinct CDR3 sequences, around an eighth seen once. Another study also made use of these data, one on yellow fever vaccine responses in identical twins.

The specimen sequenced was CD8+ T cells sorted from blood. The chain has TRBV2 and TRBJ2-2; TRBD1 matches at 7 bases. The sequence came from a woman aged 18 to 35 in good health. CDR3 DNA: TGTGCCAGCAGTGAATTAATGAGGGGGCCAGGGGAGCTGTTTTTT. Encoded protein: CASSELMRGPGELFF.